This T cell receptor (beta chain) was observed in a study of T cells in Graves' hyperthyroidism and ophthalmopathy (dated by TCRdb to the late 2010s). Turning to the overall study: Peripheral blood was sampled at the time of initial diagnosis, prior to any treatment. A discovery cohort of about a hundred patients, approximately 45 with Graves' ophthalmopathy and 55 to 60 with stable Graves' hyperthyroidism, was used to find distinguishing TCR V-J signatures. Prospective prediction of ophthalmopathy was tested in an independent validation cohort of fewer than 20 hyperthyroidism patients and 15 to 17 patients who later progressed to ophthalmopathy. For training and testing, the approximately 97 patients in the discovery cohort were randomly divided in a 7:3 ratio. In addition, the study compared T-cell repertoires in thyroid tissue and in blood from roughly 6 Graves' hyperthyroidism patients. After blood sampling, hyperthyroidism patients were treated with methimazole at a starting dose of 30 mg daily, and ophthalmopathy patients were treated with high-dose intravenous methylprednisolone. TCR Vbeta CDR3 sequencing of approximately 140 peripheral blood samples (over 40 ophthalmopathy, 75 to 80 hyperthyroidism and approximately 17 progressor patients) is reported in the paper. Paper-wide results and their limitations: A 13 V-J signature model separated ophthalmopathy from stable hyperthyroidism, with around 90% sensitivity and 81% to 83% specificity in cross-validation and 80%/75% in testing. Most expanded thyroid clonotypes (frequency above 0.001) were also detected in blood, suggesting blood repertoires may reflect thyroid immune responses. No statistical method was used to fix the sample size in advance, and group allocation was not hidden from the investigators. During validation, the model predicted progression to ophthalmopathy a median of about 5.9 months ahead of onset, with almost 71% sensitivity and less than 85% specificity.

Ophthalmopathy patients had moderately to severely active disease, Clinical Activity Score of at least 3, NOSPECS grade of at least 4, and duration under 3 months. The study excluded patients with uncontrolled infections, other autoimmune diseases, pregnancy or lactation. Clinical symptoms, serum thyroxine and TRAb, thyroid ultrasound, and orbital computed tomography formed the basis for the diagnoses. PBMCs were separated from about 10 ml of fresh peripheral blood using Ficoll-Paque density gradient centrifugation. Total RNA was extracted with Trizol reagent, and quality was checked on an Agilent 2100 Bioanalyzer. Details on this clonotype: The specificity of this receptor is unknown. The input lacks base qualities; no much larger clone sits a single base away.

Amplification of TCR beta CDR3 regions was carried out from RNA transcripts. For the first round of RT-PCR on the TCR CDR3, the HTBI primer set was used together with the Qiagen OneStep RT-PCR kit. Libraries were constructed in a second round of multiplex PCR, after which size selection and purification were performed. Libraries were sequenced paired-end with 100 bp reads on an Illumina HiSeq2000. Regarding the original processing steps: Raw data were processed with SOAPnuke, discarding reads with adapters, uncalled bases, mean Phred below 15, or no exact constant-primer or identifier match. COPE v1.2.5 was used to merge the high-quality paired reads, and each unique nucleotide sequence was defined as a clonotype. MiTCR v1.1 was used to align clonotypes to the IMGT TRBV, TRBD and TRBJ reference segments. Only V-J combinations with frequency above 0.0001, covering about 99% of repertoires, were analysed. A TCS score was defined as the ratio between F50 (clonal expansion) and ExV (chaos), using BLOSUM62-based TCRdist between CDR3 peptides within each V-J. Welch's t-statistics and random forest reduced 450 to 600 V-J features to roughly 13, which were used in a naive Bayes classifier (R e1071). TCRdb applied fastp at Q25 and MiXCR to the public reads, then kept only in-frame beta chains. Duplicate CDR3 protein sequences are folded into a single record with the most common DNA and genes. These V and J calls originate from TCRdb's pipeline instead of the authors' own analysis. Recorded for this sample are about 600,000 distinct CDR3 sequences; approximately 15% of them occurred a single time. The top ten hold approximately 3.5% of the sample.

V sheds 5 bases and J sheds 10 bases, leaving 8 bases between their ends. Measured from the cysteine to the phenylalanine, the CDR3 is 10 residues long. The only DNA kept is the CDR3, 30 bases in frame from the first base. The receptor comes from a woman between 40 and 50 years old with Graves' ophthalmopathy. The sequence links TRBV12-3 or TRBV12-4 to TRBJ1-1; confidence is insufficient to name the D gene. The sequenced sample consisted of blood. Here the CDR3 is given as CASSPPRAFF. The sequenced DNA is TGTGCCAGCAGTCCCCCCCGAGCTTTCTTT.